The 31 T cell receptor beta chains listed next were all sequenced from one sample in a study of post-analysis software for immune sequencing data. The antigens of these receptors remain unknown. Unique molecular identifiers featured in each of the TCR beta cDNA libraries. From the PCR reads, TCRdb called clonotypes with MiXCR, one entry per CDR3 protein. The profile shows 600,000 to 750,000 distinct CDR3 sequences, 55% to 70% of them singletons. Regarding the study as a whole: There were a few TRBV segments more frequent in patients than controls, and TRBV5-6, TRBV5-1 and TRBV20-1 were among them.

Sequenced: blood. The receptors were gathered from a girl aged 2-15 years with multiple sclerosis.

V usage is TRBV6-5 and J usage is TRBJ2-3, with TRBD2 matching 9 bases. Germline V gene data show CDR1 as MNHEY and CDR2 as SVGAGI. This CDR3 is built from 19 residues. V gave up 2 bases and J gave up 0 bases; unmatched junction bases: 12. The CDR3 loop is CASSYAGGSWEKSTDTQYF. The CDR3 nucleotides are TGTGCCAGCAGTTACGCGGGGGGGAGTTGGGAGAAAAGCACAGATACGCAGTATTTT.

The J gene is TRBJ2-1, the V gene TRBV5-6, with 8 bases that match TRBD1. V lost 4 bases, J lost 12 bases, and 15 bases stayed unmatched. The germline V gene has CDR1 SGHDT and CDR2 YYEEEE. There are 15 residues in the CDR3. The CDR3 sequence is CASSIDRGPFSWQFF. The CDR3 DNA is TGTGCCAGCAGCATAGACAGGGGCCCGTTCAGTTGGCAGTTCTTC.

The chain employs TRBV20-1 and TRBJ2-1; 11 positions agree with TRBD2. This CDR3 is built from 15 residues. The J segment lost 3 bases and the V segment lost 2 bases, leaving 3 bases of the junction unmatched. Germline lookup yields CDR1 DFQATT and CDR2 SNEGSKA (reference sequence). CDR3 in amino acids: CSARSLAGGYNEQFF. CDR3 DNA sequence: TGCAGTGCTAGATCCCTAGCGGGGGGCTACAATGAGCAGTTCTTC.

The chain has TRBV19 and TRBJ1-5; D is perhaps TRBD1 (5 bases). The CDR3 runs 12 residues. Germline values: CDR1 LNHDA, CDR2 SQIVND (reference sequence). V shed 7 bases and J shed 9 bases, with 13 bases lying between them. The CDR3 spells CASTSGGLPQHF. For the CDR3, the DNA is TGTGCCAGTACCTCCGGGGGGTTGCCCCAGCATTTT.

This clonotype showed up just a few times. This chain connects TRBV6-1 to TRBJ2-5; weak D call: TRBD1 (6 bases). V was trimmed by 3 bases and J by 1 base, leaving 9 bases between them. The CDR3 contains 14 residues. Germline-derived CDR1 and CDR2 are MNHNS and SASEGT. This chain's CDR3 is CASSEWDIQETQYF. DNA for the CDR3: TGTGCCAGCAGTGAGTGGGACATCCAAGAGACCCAGTACTTC.

The chain combines TRBV21-1 with TRBJ1-2; whether TRBD1, the table's D call, matches the DNA was not checked. TRBV21-1 is a pseudogene. The CDR3 extends over 15 amino acids. The CDR3 spells CASPLIGGAIGGYTF. As DNA, the CDR3 is TGTGCCAGCCCCCTGATAGGGGGCGCGATTGGTGGCTACACCTTC.

The rearrangement uses TRBV6-6 and TRBJ2-2; D possibly corresponds to TRBD1 (5 bases). V lost 6 bases, J lost 7 bases, and 18 bases lay in between. Germline V gene lookup returns CDR1 MNHNY and CDR2 SVGAGI (reference sequence). The CDR3 length is 15 residues. CDR3 bases: TGTGCCAGCAGCCGTGTCCAGGGAATTCGCGGGGAGCTGTTTTTT. Its protein product is CASSRVQGIRGELFF.

This chain connects TRBV15 to TRBJ2-5, with 11 bases fitting TRBD1. The V and J ends lost 2 bases and 11 bases, in that order; junction bases with no gene match: 19. The length of the CDR3 is 18 residues. In germline, CDR1 is LNHNV, CDR2 YYDKDF (reference sequence). Written as DNA, the CDR3 is TGTGCCACCAGCAGACGATTCCGGGACAGGGGGTCGGGGGGTGAGCAGTACTTC. It translates to CATSRRFRDRGSGGEQYF. Combining the CDR3 with reference TRBV15 and TRBJ2-5 gives the whole variable domain DAMVIQNPRYQVTQFGKPVTLSCSQTLNHNVMYWYQQKSSQAPKLLFHYYDKDFNNEADTPDNFQSRRPNTSFCFLDIRSPGLGDTAMYLCATSRRFRDRGSGGEQYFGPGTRLLVL.

This chain joins TRBV20-1 and TRBJ2-5; D remains ambiguous. This CDR3 spans 15 amino acids. Looked up from germline, CDR1 is DFQATT and CDR2 is SNEGSKA (reference sequence). Trimming shortened V by 1 base and J by 0 bases, and 12 bases separated the two germline ends. The CDR3 sequence: CSARARIAYQETQYF. In DNA, the CDR3 is TGCAGTGCTAGAGCGAGAATCGCCTACCAAGAGACCCAGTACTTC.

The rearrangement joins TRBV10-2 to TRBJ1-2; tentative D call: TRBD1 (5 bases). Germline values: CDR1 WSHSY, CDR2 SAAADI. The CDR3 is 13 residues long. V was shortened by 7 bases and J by 4 bases, with 13 bases between the two germline ends. CDR3 protein: CASNPGLGYGYTF. CDR3 sequence (DNA): TGCGCCAGCAACCCGGGACTCGGCTATGGCTACACCTTC.

V is TRBV12-3 or TRBV12-4 and J is TRBJ2-2; 9 bases fit TRBD1. The V segment lost 6 bases and the J segment 6 bases; nucleotides outside the gene matches: 11. This CDR3 region has 16 residues. CDR3 residues: CASSRMGQGLAGELFF. The CDR3 bases are TGTGCCAGCAGCCGAATGGGACAGGGATTGGCCGGGGAGCTGTTTTTT.

This chain links TRBV7-2 with TRBJ2-1; 10 positions agree with TRBD2. V lost 2 bases and J lost 4; bases outside the gene matches: 8. Germline CDR1 SGHTA, CDR2 FQGNSA. The CDR3 length is 17 residues. The CDR3 reads CASSLRASGGIYNEQFF. The CDR3, as DNA: TGTGCCAGCAGCTTAAGGGCTAGCGGGGGAATATACAATGAGCAGTTCTTC.

This clonotype came up a few times. The chain couples TRBV7-2 to TRBJ2-3; D unresolved. V lost 6 bases to trimming and J lost 0 bases, with 13 bases between them. CDR3 length: 15 amino acids. Germline V gene lookup returns CDR1 SGHTA and CDR2 FQGNSA. The CDR3 coding sequence is TGTGCCAGCAGTTCGGGCGGTCCCAGCACAGATACGCAGTATTTT. Residues: CASSSGGPSTDTQYF.

The chain uses TRBV3-1 and TRBJ2-7, with 11 bases that match TRBD2. V dropped 1 base and J dropped 2; count of bases not matched to a gene: 7. Per germline, CDR1 LGHDT and CDR2 YNNKEL (reference sequence). This CDR3 region has 17 residues. This chain's CDR3 is CASSQGALAGGAYEQYF. DNA of the CDR3: TGTGCCAGCAGCCAAGGAGCCCTAGCGGGGGGAGCCTACGAGCAGTACTTC.

This chain links TRBV20-1 with TRBJ1-1; the D gene is possibly TRBD1 (6 bases). The CDR3 totals 15 residues. V was trimmed by 0 bases and J by 5 bases, leaving 16 bases between them. The V gene's germline CDR1 is DFQATT and CDR2 SNEGSKA (reference sequence). CDR3 amino acids: CSARDSGGVGTEAFF. The CDR3 nucleotides read TGCAGTGCTAGAGATAGCGGGGGCGTAGGGACTGAAGCTTTCTTT.

A few counts support this clonotype. The chain is built from TRBV4-1 and TRBJ2-5; tentative D call: TRBD1 (5 bases). Per the germline V gene, CDR1 is MGHRA and CDR2 is YSYEKL. V lost 0 bases and J 11 bases, leaving 16 bases between the germline ends. There are 14 residues in the CDR3. DNA for the CDR3: TGCGCCAGCAGCCAAGATGGGGCAGGAGCGAAGCAGTACTTC. Its protein is CASSQDGAGAKQYF.

The chain joins TRBV29-1 to TRBJ2-5; either TRBD1 or TRBD2 may supply D (7 bases each). CDR3 size: 13 residues. The V end was cut by 6 bases, the J end by 5 bases, with 16 bases between. CDR1 and CDR2 (germline): SQVTM, ANQGSEA. DNA for the CDR3: TGCAGCGTCGGGGAGGGGGCGCGGGAGACCCAGTACTTC. This codes for CSVGEGARETQYF.

V and J are TRBV20-1 and TRBJ2-3; D remains ambiguous. V lost 2 bases and J 2 bases, leaving 17 bases between the germline ends. The CDR3 contains 16 residues. CDR1 DFQATT and CDR2 SNEGSKA come from the germline V gene (reference sequence). The CDR3 region has the DNA TGCAGTGCTAGAAACAGAGTCAACTTATTCACAGATACGCAGTATTTT. It encodes CSARNRVNLFTDTQYF.

The chain is built from TRBV5-5 and TRBJ2-4; TRBD1 aligns across 11 bases. The germline gives CDR1 SGHKS, CDR2 YYEKEE (reference sequence). V dropped 1 base and J dropped 6; count of bases not matched to a gene: 6. The CDR3 spans 16 residues. CDR3 nucleotide sequence: TGTGCCAGCAGCTTGAGGACAGGGGGCGAGGGAAACATTCAGTACTTC. This translates into CASSLRTGGEGNIQYF.

About this clonotype: Compared with germline, one end of the junction differs, possibly owing to a read error. J is TRBJ2-1 and V is TRBV20-1; either TRBD1 or TRBD2 may supply D (5 bases each). Germline V gene sequence: CDR1 DFQATT, CDR2 SNEGSKA (reference sequence). CDR3 length: 12 residues. CDR3: CSESGHDNEQVF. The CDR3 DNA is TGCAGTGAATCGGGGCACGACAATGAGCAGGTCTTC.

In this sample, this clonotype turned up a few times. The chain is built from TRBV29-1 and TRBJ2-1; TRBD1 aligns across 7 bases. CDR1 and CDR2 from the germline V gene are SQVTM and ANQGSEA. The CDR3 length is 15 residues. J was trimmed by 0 bases and V by 5 bases; bases with no gene match: 7. The CDR3: CSVLGGAGSYNEQFF. In nucleotides, the CDR3 is TGCAGCGTTTTAGGGGGCGCGGGCTCCTACAATGAGCAGTTCTTC.

This chain connects TRBV29-1 to TRBJ1-2; a weak D match, TRBD1 (5 bases). V shed 2 bases and J shed 2 bases, with 9 bases lying between them. CDR1 is SQVTM, CDR2 ANQGSEA, per germline. The CDR3 runs 13 residues. CDR3 region: CSVEKGPNYGYTF. CDR3 nucleotides: TGCAGCGTTGAAAAGGGACCCAACTATGGCTACACCTTC.

V is TRBV28 and J is TRBJ2-1; D might be TRBD1 (8 bases). Trimming stripped 4 bases from V and 8 bases from J, with 18 bases between. This CDR3 has 15 amino acids. Germline loops: CDR1 MDHEN, CDR2 SYDVKM. The CDR3: CASSSHRGGLDEQFF. The CDR3 nucleotides read TGTGCCAGCAGTTCTCACAGGGGGGGGCTCGATGAGCAGTTCTTC.

The chain employs TRBV11-2 and TRBJ2-3; no clear D. Deletions cut 1 base from V and 2 bases from J, with 10 bases between. Germline values: CDR1 SGHAT, CDR2 FQNNGV. The CDR3 totals 15 residues. CDR3: CASSLVPRPTDTQYF. CDR3 coding DNA: TGTGCCAGCAGCTTAGTTCCCCGACCCACAGATACGCAGTATTTT.

This clonotype appeared a few times. The chain uses TRBV6-5 and TRBJ1-1, with D perhaps matching TRBD1 (6 bases). The CDR3 is made up of 13 amino acids. V lost 5 bases and J lost 5, with 12 bases in between. Per germline, CDR1 MNHEY and CDR2 SVGAGI. The CDR3 sequence is CASSDTGLTEAFF. The CDR3 bases are TGTGCCAGCAGTGATACAGGGCTGACTGAAGCTTTCTTT.

This clonotype was seen only a few times. The rearrangement links TRBV29-1 to TRBJ2-5, with D tentatively TRBD1 or TRBD2 (5 bases each). With 7 bases removed from V and 3 bases from J, the gap between germline ends came to 18 bases. The V gene's germline CDR1 is SQVTM and CDR2 ANQGSEA. The CDR3 sequence is 14 residues long. Written as DNA, the CDR3 is TGCAGCGCGGACTTGGGGCTCTCGGAAGAGACCCAGTACTTC. This encodes CSADLGLSEETQYF.

The chain combines TRBV7-3 with TRBJ2-1, with D perhaps being TRBD1 or TRBD2 (5 bases each). This CDR3 is 15 amino acids long. Germline loops: CDR1 SGHTA, CDR2 FQGTGA. V was trimmed by 5 bases and J by 7 bases, leaving 18 bases between them. In DNA, the CDR3 is TGTGCCAGCAGCACCTCACTCCCGGGACGAAATGAGCAGTTCTTC. Amino acid sequence: CASSTSLPGRNEQFF.

In the case of this clonotype: A much larger clone differs by one base, so this may be a read error. V and J are TRBV20-1 and TRBJ2-3; 10 nucleotides match TRBD2. The CDR3 covers 15 residues. CDR1 is DFQATT, CDR2 SNEGSKA, per germline (reference sequence). CDR3 protein: CSAGDTGSGGDTQYF. The CDR3 DNA follows: TGCAGTGCTGGAGATACGGGTAGCGGGGGGGATACGCAGTATTTT.

In its sample, this clonotype was seen a few times. The chain links TRBV29-1 to TRBJ2-5; 7 nucleotides line up with TRBD2. CDR1 and CDR2 (germline): SQVTM, ANQGSEA. This CDR3 is built from 15 residues. With V trimmed by 3 bases and J by 2 bases, 9 bases remained unmatched. The CDR3 nucleotides read TGCAGCGTTGAGAACCATAGCGGGTCTCAAGAGACCCAGTACTTC. This sequence encodes CSVENHSGSQETQYF.

The chain couples TRBV12-3 or TRBV12-4 to TRBJ2-3; 7 nucleotides agree with TRBD1. V gave up 3 bases and J gave up 1 base; unmatched junction bases: 10. The CDR3 totals 17 residues. The CDR3 nucleotides are TGTGCCAGCAGTTTCGAGTTGGCGGACAGGCGCACAGATACGCAGTATTTT. It translates to CASSFELADRRTDTQYF.

This clonotype has a single count. The CDR3 DNA sequence: TGTGCCAGCAGCTTAGACCATAGACGGGAAGCTTTCTTT. Residues: CASSLDHRREAFF. V gene TRBV11-2 combines with J gene TRBJ1-1; no reliable D call. This CDR3 has 13 residues. The germline CDR1 and CDR2 sequences are SGHAT and FQNNGV. The germline V and J ends were trimmed by 0 bases and 8 bases, with 10 bases remaining between them.